The 2 T cell receptor beta chains presented below share a single source sample, sequenced in a study of T-cell reconstitution after alpha-beta-depleted transplantation in children. A TCRbeta library incorporating unique molecular identifiers was prepared. TCRdb ran MiXCR on the PCR reads and lists one entry per CDR3 protein. The table has approximately 500,000 distinct CDR3 sequences, 20% to 30% seen once; the top ten hold about 35%. Sequenced here: PBMCs, sampled before TCRalphabeta/CD19-depleted stem cell transplant. Receptors were obtained from a boy in the first two years of life with Wiskott-Aldrich syndrome, due to receive a stem cell transplant.

This clonotype was picked up a small number of times. V and J are TRBV7-9 and TRBJ2-1; 9 nucleotides agree with TRBD2. The trim removed 8 bases at V and 4 bases at J, leaving 6 bases unmatched. The CDR3 loop spans 14 amino acids. In germline, CDR1 is SEHNR, CDR2 FQNEAQ (reference sequence). This CDR3 reads CASVTSGRYNEQFF. CDR3 in DNA: TGTGCCAGCGTGACTAGCGGAAGATACAATGAGCAGTTCTTC.

This chain uses TRBV10-3 with TRBJ2-5, with D possibly being TRBD2 (6 bases). The V gene's germline CDR1 is ENHRY and CDR2 SYGVKD. The CDR3 runs 16 residues. V was pared by 0 bases and J by 1 base, with 12 bases between. The CDR3 is CAISESERGGQETQYF. In nucleotides, the CDR3 is TGTGCCATCAGTGAGTCGGAGAGGGGAGGCCAAGAGACCCAGTACTTC.